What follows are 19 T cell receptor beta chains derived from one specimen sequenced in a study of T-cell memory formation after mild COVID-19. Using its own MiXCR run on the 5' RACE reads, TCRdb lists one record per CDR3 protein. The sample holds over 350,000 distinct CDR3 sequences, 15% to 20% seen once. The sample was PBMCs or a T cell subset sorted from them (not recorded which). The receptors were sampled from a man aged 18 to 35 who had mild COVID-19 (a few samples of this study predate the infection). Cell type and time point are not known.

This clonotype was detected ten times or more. This chain's CDR3 is CASSGDPSQPQHF. The DNA for the CDR3 is TGCGCCAGCAGCGGGGACCCCAGTCAGCCCCAGCATTTT. The genes are TRBV5-1 and TRBJ1-5; the D gene is possibly TRBD1 (5 bases). V lost 4 bases and J lost 6, with 11 bases in between. The CDR3 is 13 amino acids. Germline assignment: CDR1 SGHRS and CDR2 YFSETQ.

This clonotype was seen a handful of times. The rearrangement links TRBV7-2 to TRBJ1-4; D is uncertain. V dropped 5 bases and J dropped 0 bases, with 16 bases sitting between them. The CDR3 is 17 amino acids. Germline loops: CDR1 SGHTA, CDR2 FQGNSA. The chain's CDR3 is CASSLSLGTATNEKLFF. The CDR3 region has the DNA TGTGCCAGCAGCCTTAGTCTGGGAACGGCAACTAATGAAAAACTGTTTTTT.

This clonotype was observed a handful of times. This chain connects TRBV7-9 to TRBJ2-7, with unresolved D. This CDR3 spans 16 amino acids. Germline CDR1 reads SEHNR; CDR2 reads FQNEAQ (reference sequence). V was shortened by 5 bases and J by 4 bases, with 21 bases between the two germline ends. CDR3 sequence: CASSPHLGWGPYEQYV. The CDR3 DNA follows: TGTGCCAGCAGCCCCCACTTGGGATGGGGTCCGTACGAGCAGTACGTC.

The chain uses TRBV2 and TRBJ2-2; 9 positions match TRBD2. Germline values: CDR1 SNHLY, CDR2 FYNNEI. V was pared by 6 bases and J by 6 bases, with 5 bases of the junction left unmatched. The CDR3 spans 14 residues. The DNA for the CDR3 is TGTGCCAGCAGGGGGGGACTAGCAGCCGGGGAGCTGTTTTTT. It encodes CASRGGLAAGELFF.

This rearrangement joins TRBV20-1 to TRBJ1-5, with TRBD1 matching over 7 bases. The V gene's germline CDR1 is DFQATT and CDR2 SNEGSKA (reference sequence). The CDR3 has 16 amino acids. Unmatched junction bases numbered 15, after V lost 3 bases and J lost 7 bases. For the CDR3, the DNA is TGCAGTGCTAGCCCCCCAGGGGGGGGGTTCCTCCAGCCCCAGCATTTT. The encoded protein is CSASPPGGGFLQPQHF.

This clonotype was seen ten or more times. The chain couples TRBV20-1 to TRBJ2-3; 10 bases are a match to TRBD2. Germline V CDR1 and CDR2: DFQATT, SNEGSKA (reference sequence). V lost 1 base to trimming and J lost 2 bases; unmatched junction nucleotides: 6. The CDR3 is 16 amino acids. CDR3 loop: CSARVGSGGITDTQYF. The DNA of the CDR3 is TGCAGTGCTAGAGTCGGTAGCGGGGGGATCACAGATACGCAGTATTTT.

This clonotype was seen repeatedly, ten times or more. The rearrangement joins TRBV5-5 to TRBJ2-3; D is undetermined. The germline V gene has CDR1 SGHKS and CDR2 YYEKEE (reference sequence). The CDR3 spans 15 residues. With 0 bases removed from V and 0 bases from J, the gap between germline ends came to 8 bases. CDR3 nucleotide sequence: TGTGCCAGCAGCTTGGGGGTAACTAGCACAGATACGCAGTATTTT. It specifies CASSLGVTSTDTQYF.

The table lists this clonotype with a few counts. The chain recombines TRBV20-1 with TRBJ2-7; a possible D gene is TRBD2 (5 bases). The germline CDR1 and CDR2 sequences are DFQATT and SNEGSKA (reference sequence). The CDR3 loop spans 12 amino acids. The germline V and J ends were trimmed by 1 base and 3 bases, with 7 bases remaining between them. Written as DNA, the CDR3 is TGCAGTGCTAGAGTCGGGGTCTACGAGCAGTACTTC. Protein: CSARVGVYEQYF.

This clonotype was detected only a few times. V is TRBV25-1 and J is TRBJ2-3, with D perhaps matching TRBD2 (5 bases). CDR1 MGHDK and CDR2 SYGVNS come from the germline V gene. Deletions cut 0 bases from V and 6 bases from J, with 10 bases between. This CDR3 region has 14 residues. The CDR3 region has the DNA TGTGCCAGCAGTGAATATAGCGAAGGCGATACGCAGTATTTT. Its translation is CASSEYSEGDTQYF.

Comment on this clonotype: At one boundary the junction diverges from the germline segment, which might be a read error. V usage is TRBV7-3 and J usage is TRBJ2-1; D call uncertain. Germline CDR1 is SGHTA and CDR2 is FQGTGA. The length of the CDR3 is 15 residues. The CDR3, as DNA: TGTGCCAGCAGCTTACTGGGTCCCTCCAACAATGAGCAGTTCTTC. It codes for CASSLLGPSNNEQFF.

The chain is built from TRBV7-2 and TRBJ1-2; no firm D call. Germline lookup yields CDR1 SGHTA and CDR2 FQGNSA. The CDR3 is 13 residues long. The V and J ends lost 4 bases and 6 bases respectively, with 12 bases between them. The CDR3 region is CASSSERRHGYTF. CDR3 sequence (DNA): TGTGCCAGCAGCTCGGAGCGGAGACATGGCTACACCTTC.

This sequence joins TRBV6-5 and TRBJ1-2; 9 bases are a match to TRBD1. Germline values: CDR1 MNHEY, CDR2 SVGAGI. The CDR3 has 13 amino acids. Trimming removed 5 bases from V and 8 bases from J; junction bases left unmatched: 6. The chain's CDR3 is CASSPRDREGYTF. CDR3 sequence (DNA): TGTGCCAGCAGTCCGAGGGACAGGGAGGGCTACACCTTC.

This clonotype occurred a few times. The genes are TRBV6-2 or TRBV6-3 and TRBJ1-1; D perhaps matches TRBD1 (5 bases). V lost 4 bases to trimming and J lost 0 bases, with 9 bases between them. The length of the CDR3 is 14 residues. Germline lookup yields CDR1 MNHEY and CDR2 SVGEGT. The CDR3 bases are TGTGCCAGCAGTTGGACAAACATGAACACTGAAGCTTTCTTT. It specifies CASSWTNMNTEAFF.

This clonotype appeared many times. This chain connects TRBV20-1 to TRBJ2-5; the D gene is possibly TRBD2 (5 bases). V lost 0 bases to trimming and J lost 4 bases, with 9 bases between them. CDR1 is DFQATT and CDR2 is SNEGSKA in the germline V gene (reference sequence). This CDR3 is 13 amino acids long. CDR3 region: CSARDPGGETQYF. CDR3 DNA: TGCAGTGCTAGAGATCCAGGAGGAGAGACCCAGTACTTC.

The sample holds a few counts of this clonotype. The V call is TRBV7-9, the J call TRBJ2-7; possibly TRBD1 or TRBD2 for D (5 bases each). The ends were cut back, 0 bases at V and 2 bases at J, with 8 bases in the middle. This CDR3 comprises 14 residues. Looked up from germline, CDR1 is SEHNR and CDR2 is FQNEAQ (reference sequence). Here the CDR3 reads CASSLAQGPYEQYV. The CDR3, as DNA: TGTGCCAGCAGCTTAGCTCAGGGACCCTACGAGCAGTACGTC.

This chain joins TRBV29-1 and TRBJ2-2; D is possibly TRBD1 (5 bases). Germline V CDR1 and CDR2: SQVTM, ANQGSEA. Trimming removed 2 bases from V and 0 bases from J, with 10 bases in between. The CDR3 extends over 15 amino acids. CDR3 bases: TGCAGCGTTGAATCAGGGCAGACGAACACCGGGGAGCTGTTTTTT. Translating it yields CSVESGQTNTGELFF.

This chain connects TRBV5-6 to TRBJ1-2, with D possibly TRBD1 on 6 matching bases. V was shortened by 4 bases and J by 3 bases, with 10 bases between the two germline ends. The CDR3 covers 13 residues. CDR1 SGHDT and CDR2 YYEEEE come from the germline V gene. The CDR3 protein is CASSLRGYYGYTF. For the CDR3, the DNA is TGTGCCAGCAGCCTGAGGGGGTACTATGGCTACACCTTC.

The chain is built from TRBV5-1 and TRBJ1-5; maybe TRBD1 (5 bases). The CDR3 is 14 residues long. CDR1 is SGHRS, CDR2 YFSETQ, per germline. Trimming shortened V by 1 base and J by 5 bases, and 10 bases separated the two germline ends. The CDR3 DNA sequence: TGCGCCAGCAGCTTGAGGCAGGGCCATCAGCCCCAGCATTTT. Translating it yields CASSLRQGHQPQHF. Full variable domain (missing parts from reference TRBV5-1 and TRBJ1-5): KAGVTQTPRYLIKTRGQQVTLSCSPISGHRSVSWYQQTPGQGLQFLFEYFSETQRNKGNFPGRFSGRQFSNSRSEMNVSTLELGDSALYLCASSLRQGHQPQHFGDGTRLSIL.

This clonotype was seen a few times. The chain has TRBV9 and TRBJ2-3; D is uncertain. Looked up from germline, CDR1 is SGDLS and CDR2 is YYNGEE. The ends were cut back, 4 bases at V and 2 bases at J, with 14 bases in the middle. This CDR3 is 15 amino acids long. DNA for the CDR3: TGTGCCAGCAGCTTCTCGGAAGGCCCCACAGATACGCAGTATTTT. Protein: CASSFSEGPTDTQYF.